This T cell receptor (beta chain) is from a study of Ad26.COV2.S vaccination and SARS-CoV-2 variants. Clones were read by immunoSEQ multiplex PCR, and TCRdb kept only the in-frame ones, dropping some. The sample has 200,000 to 250,000 clones, around nine tenths seen once; the top ten hold around a tenth. Note on this clone: Its antigen is unidentified.

Looked up from germline, CDR1 is SEHNR and CDR2 is FQNEAQ (reference sequence). V lost 3 bases and J lost 5, with 8 bases in between. The CDR3 is 13 amino acids. Treatment noted: around 19 received Ad26.COV2.S at low or high dose, single or two shots; five or six received placebo; per-sample allocation not given. On day 63 after the first injection, vaccine and placebo recipients gave samples. Whoever gave the sample was an adult aged 18-55 years in Boston. Immunization relied on an Ad26 vector, which expressed Wuhan-strain SARS-CoV-2 spike. The study, taken as a whole, reports: Vaccinees and placebo recipients showed similar non-spike TCR breadth. Analyses that measured TCR breadth and depth may have underestimated total T cell responses.

The source was peripheral blood, collected in a trial of Ad26.COV2.S vaccine versus placebo. This clonotype originated in a person aged 18-60 years who received the Ad26.COV2.S COVID-19 vaccine or a placebo. The V call is TRBV7-9, the J call TRBJ2-1; D unresolved. Here the CDR3 DNA reads TGTGCCAGCAGCTTGGGCCAACACAATGAGCAGTTCTTC. It is translated as CASSLGQHNEQFF.